This passage covers 20 T cell receptor beta chains from one sample sequenced in a study of shared clonotypes between healthy human individuals. Here immunoSEQ multiplex PCR was the method, and the copy in TCRdb shows in-frame clones only, minus some. The table has roughly 520,000 clones, about 96% seen once. Input material: naive CD4+ T cells sorted from blood. Subset denoted: CD45RA+ positively selected. These receptors all come from a woman in her twenties or thirties in good health.

CDR3 DNA sequence: TGTGCCAGCAAGGAGGGAAAATTGCTCCAAGAGACCCAGTACTTC. Its protein product is CASKEGKLLQETQYF. V and J are TRBV13 and TRBJ2-5, with a possible D match to TRBD2 (6 bases). This CDR3 region has 15 residues. Trimming took 7 bases from V and 1 from J, leaving 16 bases between them. Germline CDR1 is PRHDT and CDR2 is FYEKMQ (reference sequence).

This chain links TRBV13 with TRBJ2-2; 10 positions agree with TRBD2. Germline CDR1 PRHDT, CDR2 FYEKMQ (reference sequence). This CDR3 comprises 17 residues. Trimming at V came to 2 bases and at J to 8 bases, leaving 11 bases not matched to a gene. CDR3 coding DNA: TGTGCCAGCAGCTTACCCCGGGTAGCGGGAGGTTCGGGGGAGCTGTTTTTT. Protein: CASSLPRVAGGSGELFF. The variable domain in full, with the rest retrieved from reference TRBV13 and TRBJ2-2, is AAGVIQSPRHLIKEKRETATLKCYPIPRHDTVYWYQQGPGQDPQFLISFYEKMQSDKGSIPDRFSAQQFSDYHSELNMSSLELGDSALYFCASSLPRVAGGSGELFFGEGSRLTVL.

Only one count was recorded for this clone. V gene TRBV19 combines with J gene TRBJ2-2; tentatively, D is TRBD2 (5 bases). Germline values: CDR1 LNHDA, CDR2 SQIVND (reference sequence). The CDR3 spans 13 residues. The V gene lost 5 bases and the J gene lost 5 bases, with 9 bases spanning the gap. The CDR3 nucleotides are TGTGCCAGTAGTCCACTAGATACCGGGGAGCTGTTTTTT. This gives the protein CASSPLDTGELFF.

The chain employs TRBV28 and TRBJ1-5; D possibly corresponds to TRBD1 (5 bases). Germline V gene data show CDR1 as MDHEN and CDR2 as SYDVKM. V was shortened by 5 bases and J by 7 bases, with 18 bases between the two germline ends. This CDR3 is 15 amino acids long. CDR3 sequence (DNA): TGTGCCAGCAGTCAAAGGTCGGGGCCGGGGCAGCCCCAGCATTTT. It yields the protein CASSQRSGPGQPQHF.

This sequence joins TRBV7-9 and TRBJ2-1, with 10 bases aligning to TRBD1. Trimming removed 4 bases from V and 4 bases from J; junction bases left unmatched: 16. The length of the CDR3 is 19 residues. Looked up from germline, CDR1 is SEHNR and CDR2 is FQNEAQ (reference sequence). The CDR3: CASSSRVEGDRGSYNEQFF. In DNA form, the CDR3 reads TGTGCCAGCAGCTCCCGAGTGGAAGGGGACAGGGGCTCGTACAATGAGCAGTTCTTC.

The rearrangement links TRBV5-1 to TRBJ1-1; D not resolved. V gave up 4 bases and J gave up 8 bases, with 15 bases separating them. Germline V gene data show CDR1 as SGHRS and CDR2 as YFSETQ. The CDR3 spans 13 residues. The CDR3: CASSPWTDREAFF. As DNA, the CDR3 is TGCGCCAGCAGCCCTTGGACCGACCGGGAAGCTTTCTTT.

This rearrangement joins TRBV5-8 to TRBJ1-2; a possible D gene is TRBD1 (5 bases). Trimming shortened V by 4 bases and J by 5 bases, and 15 bases separated the two germline ends. Germline V gene sequence: CDR1 SGHTS, CDR2 YDEGEE. The CDR3 contains 14 residues. CDR3 protein: CASSENDSIYGYTF. The CDR3 DNA reads as TGTGCCAGCAGCGAAAACGACAGTATATATGGCTACACCTTC.

This sequence joins TRBV5-8 and TRBJ2-5; 10 nucleotides agree with TRBD1. The CDR3 has 16 residues. Germline CDR1 and CDR2: SGHTS and YDEGEE. V lost 4 bases to trimming and J lost 4 bases; unmatched junction nucleotides: 10. CDR3 nucleotides: TGTGCCAGCAGCCCAGGGACAGGGGCCCCACGAGAGACCCAGTACTTC. This translates into CASSPGTGAPRETQYF.

As to this clone: The sample holds other DNA sequences that translate to the same CDR3. This chain joins TRBV28 and TRBJ2-7; D gene ambiguous. Looked up from germline, CDR1 is MDHEN and CDR2 is SYDVKM. Trimming left V 3 bases short and J 2 bases short, with 5 bases between. The CDR3 is made up of 12 amino acids. CDR3 coding DNA: TGTGCCAGCAGTTTCAAACCCTACGAGCAGTACTTC. Its protein is CASSFKPYEQYF.

CDR3 residues: CAWSVFKEAEAFF. The CDR3 nucleotides read TGTGCCTGGAGTGTATTCAAGGAGGCTGAAGCTTTCTTT. The gene calls are TRBV30 and TRBJ1-1, with no clear D. Germline CDR1 and CDR2: GTSNPN and SVGIG (reference sequence). This CDR3 comprises 13 residues. Trimming took 0 bases from V and 6 from J, leaving 11 bases between them.

The J gene is TRBJ1-1, the V gene TRBV7-2; D remains ambiguous. Germline V gene sequence: CDR1 SGHTA, CDR2 FQGNSA. This CDR3 has 14 amino acids. V dropped 5 bases and J dropped 5 bases, with 15 bases sitting between them. The CDR3 region is CASSLEGTWTEAFF. Here the CDR3 DNA reads TGTGCCAGCAGCCTAGAGGGCACGTGGACTGAAGCTTTCTTT.

This rearrangement joins TRBV19 to TRBJ2-3, with a tentative D call TRBD2 (5 bases). The CDR3 is made up of 14 amino acids. V gave up 1 base and J gave up 7 bases, with 12 bases separating them. Germline V gives CDR1 LNHDA, CDR2 SQIVND (reference sequence). CDR3 loop: CASSIAWTYHTQYF. Here the CDR3 DNA reads TGTGCCAGTAGTATAGCTTGGACTTATCATACGCAGTATTTT. Full variable domain (outside the CDR3, taken from reference TRBV19 and TRBJ2-3): DGGITQSPKYLFRKEGQNVTLSCEQNLNHDAMYWYRQDPGQGLRLIYYSQIVNDFQKGDIAEGYSVSREKKESFPLTVTSAQKNPTAFYLCASSIAWTYHTQYFGPGTRLTVL.

V gene TRBV29-1 combines with J gene TRBJ1-4; maybe TRBD1 (6 bases). This CDR3 has 14 residues. CDR1 is SQVTM and CDR2 is ANQGSEA in the germline V gene. The V end lost 0 bases, the J end lost 7 bases, and 12 bases lay between the germline ends. The CDR3 loop reads CSVEDPPGVEKLFF. The DNA for the CDR3 is TGCAGCGTTGAAGATCCTCCAGGGGTTGAAAAACTGTTTTTT.

This sequence joins TRBV5-1 and TRBJ2-5, with D perhaps matching TRBD1 or TRBD2 (5 bases each). This CDR3 has 15 amino acids. CDR1 SGHRS and CDR2 YFSETQ come from the germline V gene. V was pared by 0 bases and J by 2 bases, with 11 bases between. This CDR3 reads CASSLGLRGQETQYF. The DNA of the CDR3 is TGCGCCAGCAGCTTGGGACTAAGGGGACAAGAGACCCAGTACTTC. Looking up the rest from reference TRBV5-1 and TRBJ2-5 gives the full variable domain: KAGVTQTPRYLIKTRGQQVTLSCSPISGHRSVSWYQQTPGQGLQFLFEYFSETQRNKGNFPGRFSGRQFSNSRSEMNVSTLELGDSALYLCASSLGLRGQETQYFGPGTRLLVL.

The chain employs TRBV5-4 and TRBJ2-7; D unresolved. Trimming removed 1 base from V and 1 base from J, with 12 bases in between. From germline, CDR1 is SGHNT and CDR2 YYREEE (reference sequence). The CDR3 length is 15 residues. The CDR3 DNA sequence: TGTGCCAGCAGCTTGAGTCTGACAACTTCCTACGAGCAGTACTTC. The encoded protein is CASSLSLTTSYEQYF.

The chain uses TRBV11-2 and TRBJ2-7; possible D gene TRBD1, 5 bases. The CDR3 runs to 13 residues. Germline CDR1 reads SGHAT; CDR2 reads FQNNGV. V was shortened by 2 bases and J by 9 bases, with 14 bases between the two germline ends. This CDR3 is CASSLQGSGRQYF. The CDR3 region has the DNA TGTGCCAGCAGCTTACAGGGATCAGGTCGGCAGTACTTC.

The chain links TRBV28 to TRBJ2-5, with no clear D. The CDR3 is 12 residues long. Trimming removed 5 bases at V and 5 bases at J, with 9 bases between. CDR1 and CDR2 from the germline V gene are MDHEN and SYDVKM. DNA for the CDR3: TGTGCCAGCAGTCGAGTTTCCGAGACCCAGTACTTC. Encoded protein: CASSRVSETQYF.

The chain uses TRBV5-1 and TRBJ2-3, with 7 positions matching TRBD2. CDR1 and CDR2 (germline): SGHRS, YFSETQ. Trimming cost V 4 bases and J 2 bases; bases outside gene matches: 7. The CDR3 is made up of 15 amino acids. CDR3 nucleotide sequence: TGCGCCAGCAGCCTCCGGGACTACTACACAGATACGCAGTATTTT. Protein product: CASSLRDYYTDTQYF.

The V gene is TRBV28, the J gene TRBJ2-5; TRBD1 might be the D (7 bases). Between the trimmed V and J ends, which lost 4 bases and 4 bases, there was a span of 13 bases. This CDR3 has 14 amino acids. CDR1 and CDR2 (germline): MDHEN, SYDVKM. CDR3 sequence reads: CASSSYRGGETQYF. The DNA for the CDR3 is TGTGCCAGCAGTTCCTACAGGGGAGGAGAGACCCAGTACTTC.

The genes are TRBV7-2 and TRBJ2-7; a possible D gene is TRBD1 (6 bases). This CDR3 contains 15 residues. V dropped 5 bases and J dropped 3 bases, with 17 bases sitting between them. Germline V lookup: CDR1 SGHTA, CDR2 FQGNSA. CDR3 amino acids: CASSKDNRDNYEQYF. CDR3 bases: TGTGCCAGCAGCAAGGACAACCGGGACAACTACGAGCAGTACTTC. Full variable domain (missing parts from reference TRBV7-2 and TRBJ2-7): GAGVSQSPSNKVTEKGKDVELRCDPISGHTALYWYRQSLGQGLEFLIYFQGNSAPDKSGLPSDRFSAERTGGSVSTLTIQRTQQEDSAVYLCASSKDNRDNYEQYFGPGTRLTVT.